A selection of T cell receptor beta chains follows, all from one sample in a study of cytotoxic CD8 clonotypes in ibrutinib-treated CLL. Measured with immunoSEQ multiplex PCR; TCRdb has only the in-frame clones, and not every one. This sample has over 70,000 clones, with roughly 80% found just once. The sequenced sample was PBMCs, obtained after 12 months of ibrutinib treatment. The source of these receptors is a human donor with chronic lymphocytic leukemia. CDR3s include the opening cysteine and the closing phenylalanine or tryptophan. D genes are given only for firm matches. The listing skips clone size in some rows; elsewhere it reads once, few, many or a size class.

size | J | V | D | DNA | CDR3
few | TRBJ1-1 | TRBV30 | TRBD1 | TGTGCCTGGAGTCCCTCACAGGGGCGGGCTTTCTTT | CAWSPSQGRAFF
once | TRBJ1-2 | TRBV19 | . | TGTGCCAGTACCCCTTCGGGATCCCTAATGGGCTACACCTTC | CASTPSGSLMGYTF
. | TRBJ1-2 | TRBV9 | . | TGTGCCAGCAGCGTAGTGGGGGAGGCTAACTATGGCTACACCTTC | CASSVVGEANYGYTF
. | TRBJ2-2 | TRBV6-1 | . | TGTGCCAGCAGTGGCAGGGAGTCCGGGGAGCTGTTTTTT | CASSGRESGELFF
. | TRBJ2-1 | TRBV29-1 | TRBD1 | TGCAGCGCCCGCCGGACAGGGACCCATGAGCAGTTCTTC | CSARRTGTHEQFF
. | TRBJ2-7 | TRBV7-5 | . | TGTGCCAGAAGCCCCAAAAAGGCCTCTGGCGGGAGTCCCTACGAGCAGTACTTC | CARSPKKASGGSPYEQYF
. | TRBJ2-7 | TRBV6-5 | . | TGTGCCAGCAGATCCGGGACCTTCCGGGCGCAGTACTTC | CASRSGTFRAQYF
. | TRBJ2-5 | TRBV7-2 | . | TGTGCCAGCAGCCCGGGGCAGGGCCAGGGGACCCAGTACTTC | CASSPGQGQGTQYF
. | TRBJ1-6 | TRBV27 | . | TGTGCCAGCAGTTTGGGGGACCCTTTTTCACCCCTCCACTTT | CASSLGDPFSPLHF
few | TRBJ2-3 | TRBV6-6 | . | TGTGCCAGCAGTTACGGGGTAAACACAGATACGCAGTATTTT | CASSYGVNTDTQYF
once | TRBJ2-5 | TRBV7-2 | TRBD2 | TGTGCCAGCAGCTTTGGGGGAGGGCCAATGGAGACCCAGTACTTC | CASSFGGGPMETQYF
. | TRBJ1-5 | TRBV27 | . | TGTGCCAGCAGTCCAACAAGGCCTTGGCCCCAGCATTTT | CASSPTRPWPQHF
few | TRBJ2-7 | TRBV19 | TRBD2 | TGTGCCAGTAGTATAGGCGGGGGATACGAGCAGTACTTC | CASSIGGGYEQYF
. | TRBJ2-2 | TRBV25-1 | TRBD1 | TGTGCCAGCAGTAACAGACAGGGGGACACCGGGGAGCTGTTTTTT | CASSNRQGDTGELFF
. | TRBJ1-5 | TRBV19 | TRBD1 | TGTGCCAGTAGTATTATTCCCCAGGGGGGCCTGGGGAGCAATCAGCCCCAGCATTTT | CASSIIPQGGLGSNQPQHF
. | TRBJ1-2 | TRBV19 | TRBD1 | TGTGCCAGTAGTGGGACCCGGGACAGGAGGGAGGGCTACACCTTC | CASSGTRDRREGYTF
few | TRBJ1-4 | TRBV7-9 | . | TGTGCGACGCGGGGGTTGGCTGAAAAACTGTTTTTT | CATRGLAEKLFF
. | TRBJ2-3 | TRBV7-2 | . | TGTGCCAGCAGCTTAGTGGGTTCCTCCGCAGATACGCAGTATTTT | CASSLVGSSADTQYF
once | TRBJ2-1 | TRBV28 | TRBD1 | TGTGCCAGCAGTTTATTTCAGGGGGTTGATGAGCAGTTCTTC | CASSLFQGVDEQFF
. | TRBJ2-2 | TRBV7-8 | . | TGTGCCAGCAGCTTAGCGGTGAACACCGGGGAGCTGTTTTTT | CASSLAVNTGELFF
. | TRBJ2-5 | TRBV7-7 | TRBD2 | TGTGCTAGCAGCTTAACTCTAGCGGGGCCCCAAGAGACCCAGTACTTC | CASSLTLAGPQETQYF
. | TRBJ2-6 | TRBV6-1 | . | TGTGCCAGCAGCCCGCAGCCTTCTGGGGCCAACGTCCTGACTTTC | CASSPQPSGANVLTF
. | TRBJ1-1 | TRBV19 | . | TGTGCCAGTAGTAGGGAAGGGATCCCCATAGAAGCTTTCTTT | CASSREGIPIEAFF
. | TRBJ2-2 | TRBV7-2 | TRBD1 | TGTGCCAGCACCCCTCCGGGACAGGGGGGCACCGGGGAGCTGTTTTTT | CASTPPGQGGTGELFF
. | TRBJ1-1 | TRBV7-2 | TRBD1 | TGTGCCAGCAGCCCCTGGGACAGGGAAGGCACTGAAGCTTTCTTT | CASSPWDREGTEAFF
. | TRBJ1-1 | TRBV29-1 | . | TGCAGCGCCGGGGGGGTGGAAGCGAACACTGAAGCTTTCTTT | CSAGGVEANTEAFF
. | TRBJ2-1 | TRBV7-7 | TRBD2 | TGTGCCAGCAGCTTAGGGACTAGCGGGAGGGATGAGCAGTTCTTC | CASSLGTSGRDEQFF
. | TRBJ2-2 | TRBV18 | TRBD1 | TGTGCCAGCTCACCATTGGACAGGGAGACCGGGGAGCTGTTTTTT | CASSPLDRETGELFF
. | TRBJ2-5 | TRBV18 | . | TGTGCCAGCTCACAGGCTAGACAAGAGACCCAGTACTTC | CASSQARQETQYF
. | TRBJ1-1 | TRBV9 | . | TGTGCCAGCAGCCCTCTTACGGGGGGGGTTGAAGCTTTCTTT | CASSPLTGGVEAFF
. | TRBJ1-2 | TRBV2 | . | TGTGCCAGCAGTGAAGTGTCCTATGGCTACACCTTC | CASSEVSYGYTF
once | TRBJ2-7 | TRBV11-2 | TRBD1 | TGTGCCAGCAGCTTAGCGCCGGGACAGGGGCCCGAGCAGTACTTC | CASSLAPGQGPEQYF
once | TRBJ2-7 | TRBV7-2 | TRBD2 | TGTGCCAGCAGCCCCGTAGCGGGAGACTACGAGCAGTACTTC | CASSPVAGDYEQYF
. | TRBJ1-3 | TRBV11-2 | . | TGTGCCAGCAGCAAACAGGGTCTTGGAAACACCATATATTTT | CASSKQGLGNTIYF
. | TRBJ2-7 | TRBV13 | . | TGTGCCAGCAGACCTGGGCGGGACAGCGGAGACGAGCAGTACTTC | CASRPGRDSGDEQYF
. | TRBJ1-2 | TRBV27 | TRBD1 | TGTGCCAGCAGTTTCGGGACAGGCGGTTCCTATGGCTACACCTTC | CASSFGTGGSYGYTF
. | TRBJ2-5 | TRBV7-2 | . | TGTGCCAGCAGCTTAGCGCCCCAAGAGACCCAGTACTTC | CASSLAPQETQYF
. | TRBJ1-3 | TRBV15 | . | TGTGCCACCAGCAGAGGGGGGTCCCTTTCCGGAAACACCATATATTTT | CATSRGGSLSGNTIYF
. | TRBJ1-3 | TRBV19 | . | TGTGCCAGTGGTTTCGCCAACTCTGGAAACACCATATATTTT | CASGFANSGNTIYF
few | TRBJ2-7 | TRBV5-4 | . | TGTGCCAGCAGCGTCGACTGGGGCTCCTACGAGCAGTACTTC | CASSVDWGSYEQYF
. | TRBJ2-1 | TRBV23-1 | TRBD1 | TGCGCCACCCTCGCCCCCCCACAGGGGCCCGTCAGCTCCTACAATGAGCAGTTCTTC | CATLAPPQGPVSSYNEQFF
. | TRBJ2-5 | TRBV7-2 | . | TGTGCCAGCAGCTCCCGGGCCCAAGAGACCCAGTACTTC | CASSSRAQETQYF
few | TRBJ1-4 | TRBV7-9 | . | TGTGCCAGCAGCTCCGTTCGGGGGTATGAAAAACTGTTTTTT | CASSSVRGYEKLFF
. | TRBJ2-7 | TRBV5-6 | . | TGTGCCAGCAGCTTGAGGGTGACAGGCTACACTTTC | CASSLRVTGYTF
. | TRBJ2-4 | TRBV28 | . | TGTCGGGTCGACCGCGGTGGTGGGGGGAACATTCAGTACTTC | CRVDRGGGGNIQYF
. | TRBJ2-1 | TRBV4-3 | . | TGCGCCAGCAGCCAAGAAGGGACCTTCGATGAGCAGTTCTTC | CASSQEGTFDEQFF
. | TRBJ2-1 | TRBV18 | . | TGTGCCAGCTCACCAACGGTGCATGAGCAGTTCTTC | CASSPTVHEQFF
. | TRBJ2-7 | TRBV19 | TRBD2 | TGTGCCAGTAGCCACACTGGGACTAGTTCCTTCGAGCAGTACTTC | CASSHTGTSSFEQYF